Following are 6 T cell receptor beta chains from one sample sequenced in a study of CD8+ T cells in alopecia areata. RNA, once extracted, was reverse transcribed into cDNA for use as the sequencing template. Assay: immunoSEQ multiplex PCR; the TCRdb copy retains only in-frame clones and omits some. The sample holds roughly 75,000 clones, 55% to 75% seen once. Sequencing used CD8+ T cells sorted from blood, obtained at week 0. The receptors were gathered from a human donor with alopecia areata.

The chain couples TRBV7-9 to TRBJ1-2; D is unresolved. The germline V gene encodes CDR1 SEHNR and CDR2 FQNEAQ (reference sequence). The V and J ends lost 5 bases and 1 base respectively, with 11 bases between them. The CDR3 extends over 14 amino acids. The CDR3, as DNA: TGTGCCAGCAGCCTGAGTCTATTTAACTATGGCTACACCTTC. This sequence encodes CASSLSLFNYGYTF.

This clone was detected only a few times. This sequence joins TRBV27 and TRBJ2-3; 9 bases are a match to TRBD2. J was trimmed by 2 bases and V by 3 bases; bases with no gene match: 6. This CDR3 comprises 16 residues. Germline V CDR1 and CDR2: MNHEY, SMNVEV (reference sequence). Here the CDR3 reads CASSFISGGHTDTQYF. The CDR3 DNA reads as TGTGCCAGCAGTTTTATTAGCGGGGGCCACACAGATACGCAGTATTTT.

This rearrangement joins TRBV7-9 to TRBJ2-7; a possible D gene is TRBD2 (6 bases). This CDR3 contains 14 residues. Germline lookup yields CDR1 SEHNR and CDR2 FQNEAQ (reference sequence). The V gene lost 5 bases and the J gene lost 7 bases, with 18 bases spanning the gap. The CDR3 sequence: CASSGRDSAGEQYF. The CDR3 DNA sequence: TGTGCCAGCAGCGGTCGGGACTCGGCGGGAGAGCAGTACTTC. The whole variable domain, remainder taken from reference TRBV7-9 and TRBJ2-7, is DTGVSQNPRHKITKRGQNVTFRCDPISEHNRLYWYRQTLGQGPEFLTYFQNEAQLEKSRLLSDRFSAERPKGSFSTLEIQRTEQGDSAMYLCASSGRDSAGEQYFGPGTRLTVT.

The V gene is TRBV6-6, the J gene TRBJ1-2, with 7 bases lining up with TRBD1. Looked up from germline, CDR1 is MNHNY and CDR2 is SVGAGI (reference sequence). There are 16 residues in the CDR3. The trim removed 9 bases at V and 8 bases at J, leaving 21 bases unmatched. The CDR3 is CASGTLLHLRQGGYTF. In DNA form, the CDR3 reads TGTGCCAGTGGCACTTTATTACATTTAAGACAGGGCGGCTACACCTTC.

The chain joins TRBV29-1 to TRBJ2-1, with TRBD2 identical over 13 bases. The CDR3 contains 18 residues. After removal of 6 bases from V and 6 bases from J, the junction contained 17 bases not matched to a gene. CDR1 and CDR2 (germline): SQVTM, ANQGSEA. The CDR3 is CSVDTGTSGTRATNEQFF. The CDR3 nucleotides read TGCAGCGTCGATACCGGGACTAGCGGGACGCGGGCAACCAATGAGCAGTTCTTC.

The V call is TRBV27, the J call TRBJ2-3; 7 bases fit TRBD2. Looked up from germline, CDR1 is MNHEY and CDR2 is SMNVEV (reference sequence). CDR3 length: 14 residues. V was clipped by 5 bases and J by 6 bases; unmatched bases: 8. The DNA of the CDR3 is TGTGCCAGCAGTAGCGGGGTGGGGCGCGATACGCAGTATTTT. It specifies CASSSGVGRDTQYF.